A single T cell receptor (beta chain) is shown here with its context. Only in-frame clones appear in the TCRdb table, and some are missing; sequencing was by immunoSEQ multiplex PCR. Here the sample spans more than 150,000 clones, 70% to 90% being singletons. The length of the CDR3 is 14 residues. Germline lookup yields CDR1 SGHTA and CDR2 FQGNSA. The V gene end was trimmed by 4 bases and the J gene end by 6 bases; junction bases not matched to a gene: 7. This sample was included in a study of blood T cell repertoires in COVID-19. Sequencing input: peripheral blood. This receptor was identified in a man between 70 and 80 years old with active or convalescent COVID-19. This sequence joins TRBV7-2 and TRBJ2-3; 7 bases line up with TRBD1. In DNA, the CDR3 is TGTGCCAGCAGCTATCGGACAGGTTCGGATACGCAGTATTTT. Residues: CASSYRTGSDTQYF.